This T cell receptor beta chain emerged from a study of blood T cell repertoires in COVID-19. For the study at large: Sites across the United States, Italy and Spain contributed samples from acute and convalescent COVID-19. T cells, B-cell-depleted T cells, or PBMCs supplied cDNA or gDNA.

The germline gives CDR1 SGHDT, CDR2 YYEEEE. V dropped 5 bases and J dropped 4; count of bases not matched to a gene: 4. This CDR3 has 14 amino acids. As originally analysed: For nucleated cells, counts were estimated from reference gene primer amplification. Method: immunoSEQ multiplex PCR; TCRdb's copy keeps in-frame clones and lacks some. V, J and clone size are those of that table, while D and trimming were read from the DNA. The sample has around 150,000 clones; roughly 77% are singletons. The sequenced sample consisted of peripheral blood. This sequence was found in a man in his 60s with acute or convalescent COVID-19. The genes are TRBV5-6 and TRBJ2-2; 8 bases are shared with TRBD2. The CDR3 is CASSTLAGTGELFF. In DNA, the CDR3 is TGTGCCAGCAGTACCCTAGCGGGCACCGGGGAGCTGTTTTTT.